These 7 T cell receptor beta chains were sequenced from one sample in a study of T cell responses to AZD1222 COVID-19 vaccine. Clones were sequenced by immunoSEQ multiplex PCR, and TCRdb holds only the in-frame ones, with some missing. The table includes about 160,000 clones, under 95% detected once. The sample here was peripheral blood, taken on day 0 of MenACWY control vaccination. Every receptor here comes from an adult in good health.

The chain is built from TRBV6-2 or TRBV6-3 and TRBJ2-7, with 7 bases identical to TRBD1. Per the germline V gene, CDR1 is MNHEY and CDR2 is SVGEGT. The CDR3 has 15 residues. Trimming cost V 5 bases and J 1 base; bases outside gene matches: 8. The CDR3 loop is CASSITGVPSYEQYF. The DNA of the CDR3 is TGTGCCAGCAGTATTACAGGGGTCCCTTCCTACGAGCAGTACTTC.

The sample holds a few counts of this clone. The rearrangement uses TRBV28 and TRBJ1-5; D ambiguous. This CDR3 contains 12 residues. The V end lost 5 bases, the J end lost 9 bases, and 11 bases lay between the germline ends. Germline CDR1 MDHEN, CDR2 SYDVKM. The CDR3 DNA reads TGTGCCAGCAGTCCTCCTAGTTGGCCCCAGCATTTT. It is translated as CASSPPSWPQHF.

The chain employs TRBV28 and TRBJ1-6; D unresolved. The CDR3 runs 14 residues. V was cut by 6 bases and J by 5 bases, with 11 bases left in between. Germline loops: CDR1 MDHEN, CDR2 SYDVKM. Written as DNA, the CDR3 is TGTGCCAGCAGCCCCCCGATTAATAATTCACCCCTCCACTTT. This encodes CASSPPINNSPLHF.

CDR3 in DNA: TGTGCCAGCAGCGGGGAGTACGAGCAGTACTTC. This codes for CASSGEYEQYF. This chain connects TRBV2 to TRBJ2-7; tentatively, D is TRBD2 (5 bases). This CDR3 comprises 11 residues. CDR1 is SNHLY and CDR2 is FYNNEI in the germline V gene. V was cut by 6 bases and J by 4 bases, with 7 bases left in between.

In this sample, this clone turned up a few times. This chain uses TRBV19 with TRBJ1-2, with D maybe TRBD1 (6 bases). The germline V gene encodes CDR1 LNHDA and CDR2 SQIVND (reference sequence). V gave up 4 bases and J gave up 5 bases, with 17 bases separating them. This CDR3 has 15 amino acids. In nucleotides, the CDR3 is TGTGCCAGTAGTACGGTCGTCCTAGGGGGGTATGGCTACACCTTC. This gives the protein CASSTVVLGGYGYTF.

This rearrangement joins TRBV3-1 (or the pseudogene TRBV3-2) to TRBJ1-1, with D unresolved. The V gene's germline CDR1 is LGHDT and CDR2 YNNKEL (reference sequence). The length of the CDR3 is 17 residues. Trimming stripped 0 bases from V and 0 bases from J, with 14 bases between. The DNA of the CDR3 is TGTGCCAGCAGCCAAGATAGGAGTAGGAGGCTGAACACTGAAGCTTTCTTT. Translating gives CASSQDRSRRLNTEAFF.

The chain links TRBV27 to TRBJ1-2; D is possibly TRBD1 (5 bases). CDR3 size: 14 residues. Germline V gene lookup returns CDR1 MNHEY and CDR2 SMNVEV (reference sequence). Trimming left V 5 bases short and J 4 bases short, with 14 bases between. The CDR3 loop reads CASSPLGGSYGYTF. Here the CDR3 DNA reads TGTGCCAGCAGTCCGCTGGGGGGTTCCTATGGCTACACCTTC.